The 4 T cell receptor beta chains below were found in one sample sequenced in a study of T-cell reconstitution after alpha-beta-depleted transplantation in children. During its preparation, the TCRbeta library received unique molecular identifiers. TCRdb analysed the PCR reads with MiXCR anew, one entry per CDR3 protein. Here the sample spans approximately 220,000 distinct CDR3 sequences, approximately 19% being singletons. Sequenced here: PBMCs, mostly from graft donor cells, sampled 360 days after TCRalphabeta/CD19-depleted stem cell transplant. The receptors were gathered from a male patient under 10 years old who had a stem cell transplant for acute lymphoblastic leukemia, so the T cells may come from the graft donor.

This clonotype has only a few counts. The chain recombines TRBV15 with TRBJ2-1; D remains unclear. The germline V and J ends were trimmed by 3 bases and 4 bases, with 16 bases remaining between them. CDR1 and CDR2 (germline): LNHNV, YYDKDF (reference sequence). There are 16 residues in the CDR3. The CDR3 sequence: CATSRAPSAYYNEQFF. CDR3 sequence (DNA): TGTGCCACCAGCAGGGCCCCCAGTGCTTATTACAATGAGCAGTTCTTC.

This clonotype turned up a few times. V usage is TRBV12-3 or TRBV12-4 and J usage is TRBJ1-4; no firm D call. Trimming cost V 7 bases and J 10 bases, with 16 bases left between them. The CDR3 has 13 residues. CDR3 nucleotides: TGTGCCAGCACCATAGTCGTTAGCGGAAAACTGTTTTTT. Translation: CASTIVVSGKLFF.

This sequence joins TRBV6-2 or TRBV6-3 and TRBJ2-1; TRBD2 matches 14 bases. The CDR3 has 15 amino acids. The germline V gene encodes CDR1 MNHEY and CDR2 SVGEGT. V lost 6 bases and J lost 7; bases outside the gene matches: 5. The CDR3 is CASRTTSGGGNEQFF. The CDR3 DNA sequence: TGTGCCAGCAGAACGACTAGCGGGGGGGGGAATGAGCAGTTCTTC.

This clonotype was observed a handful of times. CDR3 DNA sequence: TGTGCCAGCAGTTTTCCTCCAGAGACAGATACGCAGTATTTT. Translated: CASSFPPETDTQYF. This sequence joins TRBV12-3 or TRBV12-4 and TRBJ2-3; D is undetermined. Trimming cost V 3 bases and J 3 bases, with 10 bases left between them. The CDR3 is 14 amino acids.